This section outlines one T cell receptor beta chain sequence together with its context. This sample is part of a study of blood T cell repertoires in COVID-19. Study-wide context: Samples representing acute and convalescent COVID-19 were sourced from the United States, Italy and Spain. From T cells, B-cell-depleted T cells, or PBMCs came the material, which was cDNA or gDNA.

V lost 0 bases, J lost 4 bases, and 8 bases lay in between. Germline values: CDR1 SGHRS, CDR2 YFSETQ. This CDR3 spans 14 amino acids. In the authors' methods: Estimation of nucleated cell counts was performed using reference gene primer amplification. The repertoire was sequenced with immunoSEQ multiplex PCR; TCRdb's copy has only in-frame clones and lacks some. V and J calls and clone size come straight from that table; D and trimming were deduced from the DNA. This sample has about 120,000 clones; about 70% occur once, and the top ten carry 5.5%. The sequenced material came from peripheral blood. The chain combines TRBV5-1 with TRBJ1-5; D unclear. The origin of this receptor is a man aged 60 to 69 with acute or convalescent COVID-19. This CDR3 reads CASSLESGNQPQHF. In DNA, the CDR3 is TGCGCCAGCAGCTTGGAGTCGGGGAATCAGCCCCAGCATTTT.